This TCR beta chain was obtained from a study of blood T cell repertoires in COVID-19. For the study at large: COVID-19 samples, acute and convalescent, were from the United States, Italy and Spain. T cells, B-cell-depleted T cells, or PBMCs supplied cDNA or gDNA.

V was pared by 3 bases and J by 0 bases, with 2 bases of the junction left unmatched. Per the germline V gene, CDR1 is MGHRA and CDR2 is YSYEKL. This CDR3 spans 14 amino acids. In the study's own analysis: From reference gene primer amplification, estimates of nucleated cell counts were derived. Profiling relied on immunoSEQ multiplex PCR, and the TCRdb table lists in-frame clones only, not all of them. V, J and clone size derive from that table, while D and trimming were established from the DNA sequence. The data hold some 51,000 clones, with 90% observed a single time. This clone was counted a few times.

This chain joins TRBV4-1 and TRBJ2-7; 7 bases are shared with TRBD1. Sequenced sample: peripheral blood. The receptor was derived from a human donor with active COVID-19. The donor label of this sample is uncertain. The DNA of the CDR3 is TGCGCCAGCAGCCAGACAGGGTTCTCCTACGAGCAGTACTTC. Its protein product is CASSQTGFSYEQYF.